This TCR beta chain was documented in a study of T cell responses to AZD1222 COVID-19 vaccine (dated by TCRdb to the early 2020s). At the level of the whole study: A total of more than 230 trial participants underwent TCR sequencing, of whom 207 had received two doses of AZD1222 and around 25 had received two doses of the MenACWY control vaccine. Trial participants were enrolled by age into subgroups of 18-55, 56-69 and 70-plus years, and around 150, 29 and 61 TCR-sequenced participants, respectively, were included in these subgroups. General findings and caveats noted by the study authors: Because no day 14 peak-response samples were available, the repertoires could be characterized only after the peak T cell response. CD4 TCRs associated with the vaccine covered the entire spike protein, and the dominant responses were in regions 160-218 and 743-854. Conclusions about previously exposed vaccinees are limited because only six or seven AZD1222 recipients were SARS-CoV-2 seropositive at baseline. Participants were mostly white British, with more females than males. The authors suggested clonal diversity may have been underestimated. After two AZD1222 doses, spike-specific TCR breadth and depth were significantly higher than at day 0 and than in MenACWY recipients. Epitopes outside the regions mutated in the B.1.351 and B.1.1.7 variants were reportedly recognized by nearly half of the unique spike-specific TCRs. The 56-69-year group was small, and its depth increase did not reach significance, likely because of low power.

This specimen's time point label, interpreted: baseline before first vaccination. This sample's treatment or condition label indicates: meningococcal conjugate vaccine given as trial control. Vaccinee samples came from UK trials COV001 and COV002, including a single-blind randomized controlled phase 2/3 trial of AZD1222 (ChAdOx1 nCoV-19) in healthy adults. For TCRbeta chain sequencing, PBMC samples were collected from trial participants at day 0 and at day 28 after the second dose. Worth noting for this clone: The antigen it binds to is not known. No much larger clonotype is one base removed from it; base qualities were not supplied.

The germline V gene encodes CDR1 GTSNPN and CDR2 SVGIG (reference sequence). From cysteine to phenylalanine, the CDR3 is 16 amino acids long. This entry keeps only the CDR3 DNA: 48 bases, framed from base 1. Trimming removed 4 bases from V and 7 bases from J, leaving 20 bases between the germline ends. The CDR3 regions of human TCRbeta chains were analyzed by immunosequencing. The published analysis was carried out like this. TCRs in the repertoires were compared against a reference library of SARS-CoV-2-specific TCRs that had been generated with the MIRA antigen-specificity platform. Breadth was defined as the fraction of unique TCRs that were SARS-CoV-2-associated. Depth was defined as the fraction of total T cells that were SARS-CoV-2-associated. Using the MIRA data, each spike-specific TCR was mapped to the spike region that the TCR reacts to and placed in a CD4 or CD8 class. Log10-transformed breadth and depth values were compared by one-way ANOVA with Sidak's multiple comparisons tests. In TCRdb, the immuneACCESS table is reduced to in-frame sequences with V and J assigned. These tables do not hold every clone; where another copy was compared, an unresolved V gene accounts for under half, and the others remain unexplained. Clonal size and the V and J genes are those of that table, whereas D and trimming came from the DNA. In all, the sample holds about 220,000 clones, and about 93% of those were seen once. Over 0.95% of the sample rests with the top ten.

The sequence is built from TRBV30 and TRBJ1-6; possibly the D gene is TRBD1, per 6 matching bases. This clonotype originated in an adult in good health. The sequences come from peripheral blood, collected on day 0 of MenACWY control vaccination. This receptor carries the CDR3 CAWKNRERARNSPLHF. The DNA sequence follows: TGTGCCTGGAAAAACAGGGAAAGGGCACGAAATTCACCCCTCCACTTT.